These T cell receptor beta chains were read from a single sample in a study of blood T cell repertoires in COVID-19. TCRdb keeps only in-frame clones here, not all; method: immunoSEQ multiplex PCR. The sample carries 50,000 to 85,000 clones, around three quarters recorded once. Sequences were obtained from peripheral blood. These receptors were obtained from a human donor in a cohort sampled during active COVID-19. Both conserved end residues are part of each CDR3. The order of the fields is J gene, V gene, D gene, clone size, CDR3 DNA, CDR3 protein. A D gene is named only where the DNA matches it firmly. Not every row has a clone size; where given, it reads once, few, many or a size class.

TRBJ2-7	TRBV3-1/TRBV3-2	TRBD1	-	TGTGCCAGCAGCCCCCGGGACAGGCTCTCCTACGAGCAGTACTTC	CASSPRDRLSYEQYF
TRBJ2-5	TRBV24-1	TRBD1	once	TGTGCCACCAGCCCAGGGACAGGGGGCGGTGAGACCCAGTACTTC	CATSPGTGGGETQYF
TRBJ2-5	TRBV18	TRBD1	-	TGTGCCAGCTCACCCACGAACAGGGGCCAATCCCAAGAGACCCAGTACTTC	CASSPTNRGQSQETQYF
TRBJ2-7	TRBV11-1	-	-	TGTGCCAGCAGCGACCGGGACTTAACCTACGAGCAGTACTTC	CASSDRDLTYEQYF
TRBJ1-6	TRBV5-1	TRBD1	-	TGCGCCAGCAGCTTTGACAGGGGTAATTCACCCCTCCACTTT	CASSFDRGNSPLHF
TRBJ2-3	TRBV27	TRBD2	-	TGTGCCAGCAGTTCACAGCGGGGGGTGGGCACAGATACGCAGTATTTT	CASSSQRGVGTDTQYF
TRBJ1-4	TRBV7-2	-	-	TGTGCCAGCAGCTCCTCCCGAACGGTCAATGAAAAACTGTTTTTT	CASSSSRTVNEKLFF
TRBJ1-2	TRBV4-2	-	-	TGTGCCAGCAGCCAATTGTCTAGGGGGTACTATGGCTACACCTTC	CASSQLSRGYYGYTF
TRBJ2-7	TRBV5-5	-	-	TGTGCCAGCAGCACGTCGGAGTACGAGCGGCAGTACTTC	CASSTSEYERQYF
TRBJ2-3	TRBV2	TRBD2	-	TGTGCCAGCACCGTAGCGGGTGATAGCACAGATACGCAGTATTTT	CASTVAGDSTDTQYF
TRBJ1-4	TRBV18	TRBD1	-	TGTGCCAGCTCACCAAAGACAGGGGCAACTAATGAAAAACTGTTTTTT	CASSPKTGATNEKLFF
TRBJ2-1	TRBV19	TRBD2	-	TGTGCCAGTAGGCCCACTAGCGGGCGGTCCAATGAGCAGTTCTTC	CASRPTSGRSNEQFF
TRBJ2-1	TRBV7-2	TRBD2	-	TGTGCCAGCAGCTTATACGGTAGCGGGAATTCCAATGAGCAGTTCTTC	CASSLYGSGNSNEQFF
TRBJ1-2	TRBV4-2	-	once	TGTGCCAGCAGCCAATCTCCTGGCGGTGACTATGGCTACACCTTC	CASSQSPGGDYGYTF
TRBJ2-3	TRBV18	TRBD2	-	TGTGCCAGCTCACCACCGGGGCTAGCGGGAGATACGCAGTATTTT	CASSPPGLAGDTQYF
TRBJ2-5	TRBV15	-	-	TGTGCCACCAGCAACCCGGTCGGACAGTTTCAAGAGACCCAGTACTTC	CATSNPVGQFQETQYF
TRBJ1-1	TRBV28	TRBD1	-	TGTGCCAGTACCGTACAGGGGGTAGGCTCTGAAGCTTTCTTT	CASTVQGVGSEAFF
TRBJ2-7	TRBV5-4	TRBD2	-	TGTGCCAGCAGCTTGGGGGGGTTCAGCGGGAGGGTTTCCTACGAGCAGTACTTC	CASSLGGFSGRVSYEQYF
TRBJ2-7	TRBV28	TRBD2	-	TGTGCCAGCAGCCCCCGGGATGTTAGCGGGAGGGGCCGAACCTACGAGCAGTACTTC	CASSPRDVSGRGRTYEQYF
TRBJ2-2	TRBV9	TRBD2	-	TGTGCCAGCACCCCAGCCCGACTAGCCACCGGGGAGCTGTTTTTT	CASTPARLATGELFF
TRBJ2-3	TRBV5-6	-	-	TGTGCCAGCAGCTTGTCACCCAGGCTCACAGATACGCAGTATTTT	CASSLSPRLTDTQYF
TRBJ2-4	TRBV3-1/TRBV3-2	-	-	TGTGCCAGCAGCCGCGCCCTCCGGGGAAAAAACATTCAGTACTTC	CASSRALRGKNIQYF
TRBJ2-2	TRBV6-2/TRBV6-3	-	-	TGTGCCAGCAGTTACTCAGGCAGGTCCACCGGGGAGCTGTTTTTT	CASSYSGRSTGELFF
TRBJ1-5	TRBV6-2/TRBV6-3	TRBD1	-	TGTGCCAGCAGTTACCTGGACAGGATGGATCAGCCCCAGCATTTT	CASSYLDRMDQPQHF
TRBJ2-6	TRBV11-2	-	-	TGTGCCAGCAGTGGGGGGACGGTCTCTGGGGCCAACGTCCTGACTTTC	CASSGGTVSGANVLTF
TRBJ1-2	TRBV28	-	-	TGTGCCAGCAGTCCCCTCGACAGGCCCCTTGGAGGCTACACCTTC	CASSPLDRPLGGYTF
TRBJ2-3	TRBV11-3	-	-	TGTGCCACCGGGAGGGGGCGGAACACAGATACGCAGTATTTT	CATGRGRNTDTQYF
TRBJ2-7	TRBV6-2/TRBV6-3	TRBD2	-	TGTGCCAGCAGTCTAGCGGGAGGGCCCTGGGAGCAGTACTTC	CASSLAGGPWEQYF
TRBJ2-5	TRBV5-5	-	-	TGTGCCAGCAGCTTGGACAGGGTCGGTGGGACCCAGTACTTC	CASSLDRVGGTQYF
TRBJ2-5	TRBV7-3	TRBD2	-	TGTGCCAGCAGCCCCATGGCGGCGGGAGTGGGTGAGACCCAGTACTTC	CASSPMAAGVGETQYF
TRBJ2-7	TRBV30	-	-	TGTGCCTGGACGAGGGTTTCCTACGAGCAGTACTTC	CAWTRVSYEQYF
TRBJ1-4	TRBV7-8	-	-	TGTGCCAGCAGCTTAGGGGGTTTGGAGGTTGAAAAACTGTTTTTT	CASSLGGLEVEKLFF
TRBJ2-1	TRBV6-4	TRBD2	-	TGTGCCAGCAGCACTAGCGGGAGCTCCTACAATGAGCAGTTCTTC	CASSTSGSSYNEQFF
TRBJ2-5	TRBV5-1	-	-	TGCGCCAGCAGCTTGGCCAGGGATCGTAGGGAGACCCAGTACTTC	CASSLARDRRETQYF
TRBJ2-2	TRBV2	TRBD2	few	TGTGCCAGCCTAGCGGACACCTCCTCCCTGAGAGGAGGCGGGGAGCTGTTTTTT	CASLADTSSLRGGGELFF
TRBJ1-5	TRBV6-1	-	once	TGTGCCAGCAGTGAAGGTCCCCTGGCCACACGAAATCAGCCCCAGCATTTT	CASSEGPLATRNQPQHF
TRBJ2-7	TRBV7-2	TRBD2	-	TGTGCCAGCAGCGGACTAGGAGTTGGCTCCGAGCAGTACTTC	CASSGLGVGSEQYF
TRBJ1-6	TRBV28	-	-	TGTGCCAGCAGACCACAGGGTGCGGATTCACCCCTCCACTTT	CASRPQGADSPLHF
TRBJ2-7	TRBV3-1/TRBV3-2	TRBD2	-	TGTGCCAGCAGCGATAGCGGGAGAGGCTACGAGCAGTACTTC	CASSDSGRGYEQYF
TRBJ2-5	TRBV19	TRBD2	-	TGTGCCAGTAGTACTGGACTAGCGGGAGGCCGGGAGACCCAGTACTTC	CASSTGLAGGRETQYF
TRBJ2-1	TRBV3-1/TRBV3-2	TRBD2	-	TGTGCCAGCAGCCACATGACTAGCGGGAGGTTGGGCTACAATGAGCAGTTCTTC	CASSHMTSGRLGYNEQFF
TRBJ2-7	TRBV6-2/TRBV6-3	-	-	TGTGCCAGCAGTTTTGGTTGGCGGGGCCCCGAGCAGTACTTC	CASSFGWRGPEQYF
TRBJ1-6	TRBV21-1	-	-	TGTGCCAGGGGAAGGGAGGGGTCACCCCTCCACTTT	CARGREGSPLHF
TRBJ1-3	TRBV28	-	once	TGTGCCAGCGAGCCCCGGGGGACGGGTGGAAACACCATATATTTT	CASEPRGTGGNTIYF
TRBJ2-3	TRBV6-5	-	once	TGTGCCAGCACCCACGCTAGCGCAGTGCCAGATACGCAGTATTTT	CASTHASAVPDTQYF
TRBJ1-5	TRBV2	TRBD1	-	TGTGCCAGCAGGGGGGGACAGGGGGCGGTTCAGCCCCAGCATTTT	CASRGGQGAVQPQHF
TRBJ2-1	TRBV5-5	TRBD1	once	TGTGCCAGCAGCTCGACAGGGGGCACCCACAATGAGCAGTTCTTC	CASSSTGGTHNEQFF
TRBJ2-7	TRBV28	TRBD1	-	TGTGCCAGCAGTTCCGGGACAGGGGGCCACTACGAGCAGTACTTC	CASSSGTGGHYEQYF
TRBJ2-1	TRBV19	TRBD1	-	TGTGCCAGCGGCGGGACAGGGGGCCCTGGGGAGCAGTTCTTC	CASGGTGGPGEQFF
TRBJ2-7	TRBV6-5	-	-	TGTGCCAGCAGTAAGGGGCCCTCCTACGAGCAGTACTTC	CASSKGPSYEQYF
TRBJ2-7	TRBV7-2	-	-	TGTGCCAGCAGCTTAGAGGTCGGGTACGAGCAGTACTTC	CASSLEVGYEQYF
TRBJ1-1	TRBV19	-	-	TGTGCCAGCCGGGACAAACTTGAAGCTTTCTTT	CASRDKLEAFF
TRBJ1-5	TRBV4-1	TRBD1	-	TGCGCCAGCAGCCAATGGCAGGGGGGCAATCAGCCCCAGCATTTT	CASSQWQGGNQPQHF
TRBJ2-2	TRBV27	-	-	TGTGCCAGCACTAGGTACATAAGCGCCGGGGAGCTGTTTTTT	CASTRYISAGELFF
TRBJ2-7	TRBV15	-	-	TGTGCCACCAGCAGAGAGGCTAGCAGCTCCTACGAGCAGTACTTC	CATSREASSSYEQYF
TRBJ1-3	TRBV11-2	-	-	TGTGCCAGCATGGAAAGGTTGGTCGGGAGCACCATATATTTT	CASMERLVGSTIYF
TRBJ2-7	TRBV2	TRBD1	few	TGTGCCAGCGGGGGACAGGGTAGCTACGAGCAGTACTTC	CASGGQGSYEQYF
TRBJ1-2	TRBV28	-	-	TGTGCCAGCAGACGGGGGGCGTTAGGCTACACCTTC	CASRRGALGYTF
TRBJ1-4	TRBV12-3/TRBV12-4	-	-	TGTGCCAGCAGTTTGTCGGGGGGCGAAAAACTGTTTTTT	CASSLSGGEKLFF
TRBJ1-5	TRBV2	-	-	TGTGCCAGCAGTGAAGGGCCCTCACAGCCCCAGCATTTT	CASSEGPSQPQHF